The sequence of this TCR beta chain was determined in a study of immune evolution from preneoplasia to lung adenocarcinoma. Regarding the study as a whole: Later-stage lesions seemingly showed higher T cell density and diversity than normal lung. Top clone frequencies peaked in normal lung, apparently declining through invasive adenocarcinoma.

Repertoires were generated with immunoSEQ multiplex PCR, while TCRdb's copy carries only in-frame clones and drops some. The profile shows tens of thousands of clones, over 70% of them singletons. With 3 bases removed from V and 1 base from J, the gap between germline ends came to 17 bases. CDR3 length: 17 residues. Germline V gene sequence: CDR1 SGHDT, CDR2 YYEEEE. Patients had resection in Japan or China between about 2013 and 2017. Each case's diagnosis was confirmed by two pathologists on H&E. This clone was seen only once. Its antigen is currently unknown. V gene TRBV5-6 combines with J gene TRBJ2-4; possible D gene TRBD2, 5 bases. Input material: FFPE invasive lung adenocarcinoma tissue. This TCR was sampled from a person aged 55 to 75 with lung adenocarcinoma. The CDR3 nucleotides read TGTGCCAGCAGCTCCTGGACTCTCCTCCAGGCCAAAAACATTCAGTACTTC. Translation gives CASSSWTLLQAKNIQYF.